This T cell receptor (beta chain) was captured by sequencing in a study of shared clonotypes between healthy human individuals. The overall study: The plates for each donor numbered three CD4 naive, three CD4 memory, two CD8 naive and one CD8 memory.

Overall study results and limits: Naive CD4 clonotype sharing across a few donors was around 5%.

Naive CD8 cells lacked CD45RO and underwent positive selection for CCR7, leaving out terminally differentiated effector memory CD45RA+ cells. Among the donors, all were Caucasian adults who lived in Nashville, Tennessee. The germline V gene has CDR1 MGHRA and CDR2 YSYEKL. The CDR3 loop spans 17 amino acids. J gave up 8 bases and V 1 base, and 11 bases lay outside the gene matches. To note about this clone: Its specificity is not known.

Assay: immunoSEQ multiplex PCR; the TCRdb copy retains only in-frame clones and omits some. This table holds around 2.1 million clones, under 95% found once. The gene calls are TRBV4-1 and TRBJ2-1; the match to TRBD2 covers 10 bases. Material for sequencing was naive CD8+ T cells from PBMCs. This TCR came from a man aged 18 to 30 in good health. Some clones in this sample may be carry-over from other donors' samples. The CDR3 sequence: CASSQASGRAVVDEQFF. The CDR3 coding sequence is TGCGCCAGCAGCCAAGCTAGCGGGAGAGCCGTTGTCGATGAGCAGTTCTTC.